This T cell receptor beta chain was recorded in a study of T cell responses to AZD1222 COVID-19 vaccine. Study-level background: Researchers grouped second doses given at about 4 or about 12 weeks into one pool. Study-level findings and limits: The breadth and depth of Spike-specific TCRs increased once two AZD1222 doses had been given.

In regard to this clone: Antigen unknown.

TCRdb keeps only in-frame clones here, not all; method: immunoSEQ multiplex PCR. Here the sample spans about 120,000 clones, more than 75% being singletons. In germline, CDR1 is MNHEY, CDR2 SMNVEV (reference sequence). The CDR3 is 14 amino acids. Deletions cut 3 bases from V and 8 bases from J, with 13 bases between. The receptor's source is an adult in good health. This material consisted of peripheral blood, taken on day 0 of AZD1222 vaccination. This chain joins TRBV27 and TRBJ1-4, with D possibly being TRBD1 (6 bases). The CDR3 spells CASSFQGLREKLFF. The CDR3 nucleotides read TGTGCCAGCAGTTTTCAGGGGCTGAGGGAAAAACTGTTTTTT. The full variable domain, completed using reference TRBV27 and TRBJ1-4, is EAQVTQNPRYLITVTGKKLTVTCSQNMNHEYMSWYRQDPGLGLRQIYYSMNVEVTDKGDVPEGYKVSRKEKRNFPLILESPSPNQTSLYFCASSFQGLREKLFFGSGTQLSVL.